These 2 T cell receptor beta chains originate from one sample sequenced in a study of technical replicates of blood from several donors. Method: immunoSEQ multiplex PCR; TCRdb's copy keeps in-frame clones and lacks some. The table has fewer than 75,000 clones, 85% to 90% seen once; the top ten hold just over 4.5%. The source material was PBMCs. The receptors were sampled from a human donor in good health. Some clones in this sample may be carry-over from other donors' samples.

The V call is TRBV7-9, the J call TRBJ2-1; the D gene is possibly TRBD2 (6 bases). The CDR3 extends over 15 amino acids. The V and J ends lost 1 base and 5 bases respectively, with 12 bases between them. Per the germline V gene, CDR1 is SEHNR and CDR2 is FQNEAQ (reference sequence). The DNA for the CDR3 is TGTGCCAGCAGCTTAGGTCAGGGAGGAAACAATGAGCAGTTCTTC. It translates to CASSLGQGGNNEQFF.

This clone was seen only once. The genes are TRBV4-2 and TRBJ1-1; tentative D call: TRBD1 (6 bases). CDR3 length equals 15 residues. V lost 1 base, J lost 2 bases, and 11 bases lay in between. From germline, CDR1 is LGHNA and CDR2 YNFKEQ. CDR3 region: CASSQVWGRNTEAFF. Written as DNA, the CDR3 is TGTGCCAGCAGCCAAGTCTGGGGGCGAAACACTGAAGCTTTCTTT.